This entry lists 13 T cell receptor beta chains sequenced from one sample in a study of CXCR3-negative and CXCR3-positive naive CD8 T cells. Overall study results and limits: Higher TRB CDR3 hydrophobicity marked CXCR3-positive naive cells relative to CXCR3-negative naive cells.

The libraries of TRB cDNA were constructed through 5' RACE using UMI labels. TCRdb re-called the 5' RACE reads, yielding one record per CDR3 amino acid sequence without DNA. In all, the sample yields 150,000 or so distinct CDR3 sequences. The antigens these receptors bind are not known. The sample taken for sequencing was naive CXCR3+ CD8+ T cells from blood. Subset meaning: CD45RO-CCR7+CD27+CD95- naive CD8+ T cells expressing CXCR3 (TNR3+). The source of these receptors is a human donor in good health. Some clones in this sample may be carry-over from other donors' samples.

This rearrangement joins TRBV14 to TRBJ2-5; absent DNA, TCRdb's TRBD2 call cannot be checked. This CDR3 is 12 amino acids long. Germline V gene lookup returns CDR1 SGHDN and CDR2 FVKESK. The CDR3 loop is CASSQDRRAQYF.

CDR3 sequence: CSALRGEETQYF. This chain connects TRBV29-1 to TRBJ2-5; TCRdb picks TRBD2, but there is no DNA to check that call. Germline V gene sequence: CDR1 SQVTM, CDR2 ANQGSEA. This CDR3 spans 12 amino acids.

The chain combines TRBV7-9 with TRBJ2-7; TCRdb's D call, TRBD1, is unchecked because there is no DNA. Germline CDR1 SEHNR, CDR2 FQNEAQ (reference sequence). The CDR3 contains 16 residues. This CDR3 is CASSPPPGQGTYEQYF.

This chain's CDR3 is CSAPPVAGMNYEQYF. The V and J genes are TRBV20-1 and TRBJ2-7; TCRdb's D gene call, TRBD1, goes unchecked for lack of DNA. CDR1 DFQATT and CDR2 SNEGSKA come from the germline V gene (reference sequence). The CDR3 consists of 15 residues.

The chain is built from TRBV4-3 and TRBJ1-1. The CDR3 spans 15 residues. Germline V gene lookup returns CDR1 LGHNA and CDR2 YSLEER. The CDR3 sequence: CASSQGYSMNTEAFF.

The chain is built from TRBV6-5 and TRBJ2-7; absent DNA, TCRdb's TRBD2 call cannot be checked. The CDR3 length is 13 residues. Germline CDR1 reads MNHEY; CDR2 reads SVGAGI. The CDR3 loop reads CASRLGPLNEQYF.

The chain links TRBV12-3 or TRBV12-4 to TRBJ2-3; TCRdb's D call, TRBD2, is unchecked because there is no DNA. CDR3 length: 16 residues. The CDR3 sequence is CASSTTSGGATDTQYF.

The V call is TRBV5-1, the J call TRBJ1-1. The CDR3 runs 15 residues. Germline CDR1 SGHRS, CDR2 YFSETQ. The CDR3 reads CASSLEQGLNTEAFF.

The V call is TRBV29-1, the J call TRBJ2-1; TCRdb proposes TRBD1, but this gene call is untestable without DNA. The CDR3 is 14 residues long. Germline loops: CDR1 SQVTM, CDR2 ANQGSEA. CDR3 sequence reads: CSGTGTPSYNEQFF.

The V gene is TRBV7-6, the J gene TRBJ2-5; absent DNA, TCRdb's TRBD2 call cannot be checked. Germline CDR1 reads SGHVS; CDR2 reads FNYEAQ. This CDR3 spans 14 amino acids. CDR3 sequence reads: CASSFGGATETQYF.

This chain joins TRBV4-2 and TRBJ2-5; TCRdb's D call of TRBD1 is untestable without DNA. Looked up from germline, CDR1 is LGHNA and CDR2 is YNFKEQ. The CDR3 sequence is 14 residues long. The CDR3 loop is CASSTSGGRETQYF.

The chain joins TRBV29-1 to TRBJ2-3; the D gene TCRdb calls, TRBD1, cannot be checked with no DNA. Germline CDR1 and CDR2: SQVTM and ANQGSEA. The CDR3 sequence is 18 residues long. CDR3 protein: CSVEGRIGTRTGMDTQYF.

This chain joins TRBV3-1 and TRBJ1-1. CDR3 length: 15 amino acids. Germline V gives CDR1 LGHDT, CDR2 YNNKEL (reference sequence). CDR3 amino acids: CASSQEAGGWTEAFF.